This T cell receptor beta chain was observed in a study of T cells after yellow fever vaccination. Study-level findings and limits: Reappearance after the booster was observed for most primary-vaccination clones (96% CD4, over 70% CD8). The study noted that FACS-sorted repertoires could contain abundant clonotypes contaminating from the bulk population. A small share of clonotypes appeared in both CD4 and CD8 compartments.

In the case of this clonotype: As yet, its antigen is unknown.

They built TCR cDNA with 5'RACE template switching, a step that put in a universal primer site and UMIs. Via MiXCR, TCRdb re-called the 5' RACE reads, giving one row per CDR3 protein. The sample lists a few hundred thousand distinct CDR3 sequences, approximately 21% occurring once. V lost 5 bases, J lost 4 bases, and 10 bases lay in between. The CDR3 consists of 12 residues. CDR1 and CDR2 from the germline V gene are DFQATT and SNEGSKA (reference sequence). The chain carries TRBV20-1 and TRBJ2-3; D gene uncertain. The receptor's source is a man aged 25 to 45 who received the YFV17D yellow fever vaccine. The source was PBMCs, collected 15 days after the yellow fever booster vaccination. The DNA for the CDR3 is TGCAGTGCTCCCGCCCGGTCAGATACGCAGTATTTT. Amino acids: CSAPARSDTQYF.